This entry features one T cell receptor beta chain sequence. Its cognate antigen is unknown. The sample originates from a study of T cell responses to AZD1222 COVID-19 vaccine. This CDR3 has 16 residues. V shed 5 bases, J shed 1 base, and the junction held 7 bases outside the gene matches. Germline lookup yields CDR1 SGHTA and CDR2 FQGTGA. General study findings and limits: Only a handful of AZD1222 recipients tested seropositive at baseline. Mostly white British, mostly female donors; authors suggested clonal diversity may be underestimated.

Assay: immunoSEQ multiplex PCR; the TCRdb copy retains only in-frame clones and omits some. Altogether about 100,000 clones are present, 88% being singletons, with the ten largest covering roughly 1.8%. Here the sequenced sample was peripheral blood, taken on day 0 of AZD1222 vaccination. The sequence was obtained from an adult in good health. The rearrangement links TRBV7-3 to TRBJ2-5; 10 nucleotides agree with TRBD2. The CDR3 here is CASSPGLANTQETQYF. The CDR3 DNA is TGTGCCAGCAGCCCGGGACTAGCGAATACCCAAGAGACCCAGTACTTC.